What follows is one TCR beta chain and its context. The antigen remains undetermined. Investigators merged groups given second doses at roughly 4 or roughly 12 weeks. The repertoire was sequenced with immunoSEQ multiplex PCR; TCRdb's copy has only in-frame clones and lacks some. Of just under 75,000 clones in the sample, around 80% were seen once. These data are taken from a study of T cell responses to AZD1222 COVID-19 vaccine. Study findings and constraints: It should be noted that donors were predominantly white British and more often female, and clonal diversity was possibly underestimated. Just 5 to 7 people given AZD1222 tested seropositive at baseline. Spike-specific TCR breadth and depth went up after people got two AZD1222 doses.

Germline V lookup: CDR1 GTSNPN, CDR2 SVGIG (reference sequence). CDR3 length: 14 amino acids. Deletions cut 7 bases from V and 2 bases from J, with 17 bases between. The chain links TRBV30 to TRBJ1-1, with a weak D call TRBD1 (5 bases). The input for sequencing was peripheral blood, taken 28 days after the second AZD1222 dose. The sequence was obtained from an adult who received the AZD1222 COVID-19 vaccine. CDR3 protein: CAYRSEGSNTEAFF. The DNA for the CDR3 is TGTGCCTACAGGAGCGAGGGCAGTAACACTGAAGCTTTCTTT.